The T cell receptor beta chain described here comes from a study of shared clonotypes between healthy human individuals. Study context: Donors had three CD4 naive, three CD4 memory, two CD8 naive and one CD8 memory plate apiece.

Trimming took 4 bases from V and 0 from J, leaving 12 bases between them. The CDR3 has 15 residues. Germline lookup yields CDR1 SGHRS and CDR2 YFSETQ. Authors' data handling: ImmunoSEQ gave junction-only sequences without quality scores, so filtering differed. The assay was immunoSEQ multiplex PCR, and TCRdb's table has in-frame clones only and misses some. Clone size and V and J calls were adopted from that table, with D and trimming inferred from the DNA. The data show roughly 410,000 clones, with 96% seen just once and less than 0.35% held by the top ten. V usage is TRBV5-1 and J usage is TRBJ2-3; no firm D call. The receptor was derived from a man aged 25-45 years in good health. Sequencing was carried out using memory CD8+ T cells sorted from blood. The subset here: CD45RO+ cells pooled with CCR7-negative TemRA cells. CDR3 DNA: TGCGCCAGCAGCCCCGTCGGTCCTAGCACAGATACGCAGTATTTT. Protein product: CASSPVGPSTDTQYF.